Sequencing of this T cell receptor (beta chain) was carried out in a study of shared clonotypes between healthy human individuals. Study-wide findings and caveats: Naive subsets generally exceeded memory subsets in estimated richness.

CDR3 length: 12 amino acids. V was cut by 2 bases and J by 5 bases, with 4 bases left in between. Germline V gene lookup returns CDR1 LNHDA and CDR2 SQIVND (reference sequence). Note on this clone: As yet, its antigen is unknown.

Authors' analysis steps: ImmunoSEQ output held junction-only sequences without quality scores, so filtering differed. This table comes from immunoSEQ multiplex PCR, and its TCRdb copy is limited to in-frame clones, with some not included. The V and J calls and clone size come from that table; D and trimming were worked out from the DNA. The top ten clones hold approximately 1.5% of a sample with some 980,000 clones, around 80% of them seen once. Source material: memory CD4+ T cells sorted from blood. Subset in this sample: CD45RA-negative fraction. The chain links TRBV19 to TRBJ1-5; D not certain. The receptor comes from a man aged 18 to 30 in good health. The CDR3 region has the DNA TGTGCCAGTAGTATAAAGGATCAGCCCCAGCATTTT. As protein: CASSIKDQPQHF. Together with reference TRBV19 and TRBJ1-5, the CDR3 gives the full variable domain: DGGITQSPKYLFRKEGQNVTLSCEQNLNHDAMYWYRQDPGQGLRLIYYSQIVNDFQKGDIAEGYSVSREKKESFPLTVTSAQKNPTAFYLCASSIKDQPQHFGDGTRLSIL.